This T cell receptor (beta chain) was sequenced during a study of T cell responses to AZD1222 COVID-19 vaccine. The repertoire was sequenced with immunoSEQ multiplex PCR; TCRdb's copy has only in-frame clones and lacks some. The sample carries 140,000 to 150,000 clones, roughly 87% recorded once. Overall study findings and caveats: A rise in Spike-specific TCR breadth and depth followed two AZD1222 doses. Only five to seven AZD1222 recipients were seropositive at baseline.

The CDR3 consists of 16 residues. CDR1 LGHDT and CDR2 YNNKEL come from the germline V gene (reference sequence). The V end was cut by 0 bases, the J end by 6 bases, with 17 bases between. The table lists this clone with a count of one. Its antigen remains unidentified. The specimen was peripheral blood, collected on day 0 of AZD1222 vaccination. The receptor's source is an adult in good health. The chain recombines TRBV3-1 (or the pseudogene TRBV3-2) with TRBJ1-2, with D possibly being TRBD1 (5 bases). The CDR3 DNA reads as TGTGCCAGCAGCCAAGATCAAATGGGTCAGGGAGATGGCTACACCTTC. It specifies CASSQDQMGQGDGYTF.